This T cell receptor (beta chain) is from a study of PD-1 blockade in mismatch repair-deficient tumors. This CDR3 is built from 14 residues. Looked up from germline, CDR1 is MNHNS and CDR2 is SASEGT. V dropped 7 bases and J dropped 9; count of bases not matched to a gene: 11. The table came from immunoSEQ multiplex PCR; TCRdb's copy has only in-frame clones and leaves some out. In the table there are 120,000 or so clones, 86% of which are singletons. PCR or immunohistochemistry showed mismatch repair deficiency in every enrolled patient. The chain employs TRBV6-1 and TRBJ2-1, with 8 bases aligning to TRBD1. This TCR derives from an adult with mismatch repair-deficient cancer. The specimen comprised peripheral blood, sampled 44 weeks after starting pembrolizumab. The CDR3 loop is CASIGRGLGGEQFF. The DNA of the CDR3 is TGTGCCAGCATAGGCAGGGGGCTTGGTGGTGAGCAGTTCTTC.